One TCR beta chain is described in this entry. Its matching antigen is unknown. The source of the sample is a study of shared clonotypes between healthy human individuals. Study findings and constraints: An effect of sequencing depth on clonotype sharing among donors was expected.

Clones were sequenced by immunoSEQ multiplex PCR, and TCRdb holds only the in-frame ones, with some missing. Of about 2.2 million clones in the sample, about 92% were seen once. Naive CD8 populations comprised CD45RO-negative cells positively selected for CCR7, excluding terminally differentiated effector memory CD45RA+ cells. V shed 10 bases and J shed 5 bases, with 19 bases lying between them. Germline CDR1 ENHRY, CDR2 SYGVKD. The CDR3 runs 14 residues. The chain joins TRBV10-3 to TRBJ2-3; D uncertain. This receptor was identified in a man in his late teens or twenties in good health. Some clones in this sample may be carry-over from other donors' samples. Sample: naive CD8+ T cells from PBMCs. DNA for the CDR3: TGTGCCAGTCGCCTTGGTGTGGTAGTAGATACGCAGTATTTT. It yields the protein CASRLGVVVDTQYF.